These 16 T cell receptor beta chains share one sample of origin, sequenced in a study of T-cell reconstitution after alpha-beta-depleted transplantation in children. Construction of the TCRbeta library involved unique molecular identifiers. TCRdb itself ran the PCR reads through MiXCR, one entry per CDR3 protein. Of 450,000 to 600,000 distinct CDR3 sequences in the sample, about 33% were seen once. Sequences were derived from PBMCs from the stem cell graft donor, sampled from the stem cell graft. The receptor source for this set is a human donor who donated a stem cell graft to a child with aplastic anemia.

The J gene is TRBJ2-1, the V gene TRBV3-1, with D tentatively TRBD2 (6 bases). Germline assignment: CDR1 LGHDT and CDR2 YNNKEL (reference sequence). The CDR3 extends over 15 amino acids. Trimming left V 5 bases short and J 10 bases short, with 21 bases between. CDR3 amino acids: CASSRLDYPMREQFF. The CDR3 DNA reads as TGTGCCAGCAGCAGACTGGACTACCCAATGAGAGAGCAGTTCTTC.

The rearrangement uses TRBV5-3 and TRBJ2-1, with unresolved D. TRBV5-3 falls under the ORF class, with uncertain function. V was trimmed by 4 bases and J by 2 bases, leaving 19 bases between them. This CDR3 spans 17 amino acids. The CDR3 is CARSVTIAFKAYNEQFF. The CDR3 region has the DNA TGTGCCAGAAGCGTCACAATAGCATTTAAGGCCTACAATGAGCAGTTCTTC.

This clonotype was counted a few times. The rearrangement links TRBV21-1 to TRBJ2-5; TRBD2 is the table's D call and was not checked against the DNA. TRBV21-1 is designated a pseudogene. The CDR3 covers 15 residues. The CDR3 sequence is CASSSRRDSQETQYF. The CDR3 region has the DNA TGTGCCAGCAGCAGTCGCCGGGACTCGCAAGAGACCCAGTACTTC.

The chain carries TRBV20-1 and TRBJ1-3, with a tentative D call TRBD1 (6 bases). The V and J ends lost 6 bases and 0 bases respectively, with 9 bases between them. Germline-derived CDR1 and CDR2 are DFQATT and SNEGSKA (reference sequence). This CDR3 region has 13 residues. This chain's CDR3 is CSAPDSSGNTIYF. In DNA, the CDR3 is TGCAGTGCACCGGACAGCTCTGGAAACACCATATATTTT.

This clonotype was seen more than once but under ten times. The rearrangement links TRBV15 to TRBJ2-2, with 8 nucleotides matching TRBD2. The CDR3 runs to 18 residues. V shed 4 bases, J shed 5 bases, and the junction held 15 bases outside the gene matches. Germline CDR1 LNHNV, CDR2 YYDKDF (reference sequence). CDR3 sequence: CATSNRNSLAGKTGELFF. The DNA of the CDR3 is TGTGCCACCAGCAATAGAAACTCCTTAGCGGGAAAAACCGGGGAGCTGTTTTTT.

This clonotype was counted only a few times. V and J are TRBV12-3 or TRBV12-4 and TRBJ2-2, with D perhaps matching TRBD2 (5 bases). The CDR3 is 15 amino acids. V lost 1 base and J 4 bases, leaving 10 bases between the germline ends. As DNA, the CDR3 is TGTGCCAGCAGTTTAGGCGGGTTTGGCACCGGGGAGCTGTTTTTT. This gives the protein CASSLGGFGTGELFF.

The chain is built from TRBV12-3 or TRBV12-4 and TRBJ1-1; 7 nucleotides match TRBD1. V lost 2 bases, J lost 6 bases, and 6 bases stayed unmatched. CDR3 length: 14 amino acids. The CDR3 nucleotides are TGTGCCAGCAGTTTAACAGGGGAGTATTCTGAAGCTTTCTTT. It specifies CASSLTGEYSEAFF.

The gene calls are TRBV20-1 and TRBJ2-1, with D hard to call. CDR1 is DFQATT and CDR2 is SNEGSKA in the germline V gene (reference sequence). V was shortened by 5 bases and J by 6 bases, with 17 bases between the two germline ends. The CDR3 spans 14 residues. CDR3 protein: CSAPIEFRLNEQFF. CDR3 DNA sequence: TGCAGTGCTCCCATCGAGTTTCGTCTCAATGAGCAGTTCTTC.

This clonotype was picked up a small number of times. The J gene is TRBJ2-3, the V gene TRBV10-3; 10 positions agree with TRBD2. This CDR3 comprises 17 residues. Looked up from germline, CDR1 is ENHRY and CDR2 is SYGVKD. With 0 bases clipped from V and 3 bases from J, the junction kept 6 bases outside the gene matches. The CDR3 region is CAISESSSGRKTDTQYF. The CDR3 DNA reads TGTGCCATCAGTGAGTCGAGTAGCGGGAGGAAGACAGATACGCAGTATTTT.

The chain couples TRBV12-3 or TRBV12-4 to TRBJ2-1; the match to TRBD1 covers 8 bases. Trimming at V came to 7 bases and at J to 5 bases, leaving 10 bases not matched to a gene. This CDR3 contains 15 residues. The CDR3 DNA sequence: TGTGCCAGCACCCAAGACAGGGGACATCACAATGAGCAGTTCTTC. This sequence encodes CASTQDRGHHNEQFF.

A few counts support this clonotype. The rearrangement uses TRBV20-1 and TRBJ2-5; D is undetermined. The CDR3 contains 12 residues. The germline CDR1 and CDR2 sequences are DFQATT and SNEGSKA (reference sequence). V was trimmed by 0 bases and J by 5 bases, leaving 7 bases between them. Here the CDR3 DNA reads TGCAGTGCTAGAGATCCCCATGAGACCCAGTACTTC. Amino acid sequence: CSARDPHETQYF.

Turning to this clonotype: A junction boundary mismatches the germline segment, possibly from a read error. The chain joins TRBV7-2 to TRBJ2-1, with a tentative D call TRBD2 (5 bases). The CDR3 is 11 amino acids. Looked up from germline, CDR1 is SGHTA and CDR2 is FQGNSA. CDR3 coding DNA: TGTGCCAGCAGCATCGGGAATGAGCACTTCTTC. Translation: CASSIGNEHFF.

This clonotype was detected a few times. In DNA form, the CDR3 reads TGCGCCAGCAGCCAGACTAGGAGCTCCTACAATGAGCAGTTCTTC. Protein sequence: CASSQTRSSYNEQFF. The V and J genes are TRBV5-1 and TRBJ2-1; a possible D gene is TRBD2 (6 bases). Germline lookup yields CDR1 SGHRS and CDR2 YFSETQ. CDR3 length: 15 residues. Trimming cost V 4 bases and J 0 bases, with 11 bases left between them. Looking up the rest from reference TRBV5-1 and TRBJ2-1 gives the full variable domain: KAGVTQTPRYLIKTRGQQVTLSCSPISGHRSVSWYQQTPGQGLQFLFEYFSETQRNKGNFPGRFSGRQFSNSRSEMNVSTLELGDSALYLCASSQTRSSYNEQFFGPGTRLTVL.

The CDR3 DNA reads as TGTGCCACCAATCTTAGGCCCTCGTCTAACTATGGCTACACCTTC. Translation gives CATNLRPSSNYGYTF. The V and J genes are TRBV6-4 and TRBJ1-2; D uncertain. The CDR3 contains 15 residues. Germline values: CDR1 MRHNA, CDR2 SNTAGT. The V end was cut by 10 bases, the J end by 0 bases, with 18 bases between.

The table lists this clonotype with a few counts. The rearrangement joins TRBV6-5 to TRBJ1-2; 8 bases line up with TRBD1. The CDR3 covers 16 residues. From germline, CDR1 is MNHEY and CDR2 SVGAGI. The ends lost 4 bases at V and 4 bases at J; junction bases unmatched: 11. The CDR3, as DNA: TGTGCCAGCAGTTCAGGGGGCGCCGGGGTTACCTATGGCTACACCTTC. The encoded protein is CASSSGGAGVTYGYTF.

The chain has TRBV24-1 and TRBJ2-2; D might be TRBD2 (6 bases). V lost 3 bases, J lost 2 bases, and 24 bases lay in between. Germline V gene data show CDR1 as KGHDR and CDR2 as SFDVKD. The CDR3 runs 20 residues. The CDR3 DNA is TGTGCCACCAGTGATATTACCACAGGATGGTGGCGGGGCAACACCGGGGAGCTGTTTTTT. Translation: CATSDITTGWWRGNTGELFF.